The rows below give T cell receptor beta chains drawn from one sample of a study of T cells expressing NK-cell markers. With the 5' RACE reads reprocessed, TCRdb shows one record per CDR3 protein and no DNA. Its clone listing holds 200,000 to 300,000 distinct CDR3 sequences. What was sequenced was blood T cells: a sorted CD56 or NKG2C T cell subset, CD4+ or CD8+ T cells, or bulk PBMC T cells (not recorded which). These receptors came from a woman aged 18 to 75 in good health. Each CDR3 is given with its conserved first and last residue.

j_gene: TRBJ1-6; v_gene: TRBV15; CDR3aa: CATSRGLTGAVISPLHF
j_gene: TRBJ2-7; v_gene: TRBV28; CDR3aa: CASSRPSYEQYF
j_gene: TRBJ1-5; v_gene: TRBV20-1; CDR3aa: CSARPGTGAGNQPQHF
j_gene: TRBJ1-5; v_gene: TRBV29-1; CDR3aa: CSVGTGNSNQPQHF
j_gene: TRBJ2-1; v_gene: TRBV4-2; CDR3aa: CASSPRTSAVNEQFF
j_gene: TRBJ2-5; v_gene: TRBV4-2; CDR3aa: CASSQVGQAKETQYF
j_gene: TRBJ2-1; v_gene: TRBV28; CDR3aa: CASSLVELQFF
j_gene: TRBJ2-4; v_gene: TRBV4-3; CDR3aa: CASSQTSGAGDIQYF
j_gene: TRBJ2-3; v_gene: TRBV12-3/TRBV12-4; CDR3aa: CASSNARGGGPGSTDTQYF
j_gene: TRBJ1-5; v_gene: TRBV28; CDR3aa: CASTPATGNQPQHF
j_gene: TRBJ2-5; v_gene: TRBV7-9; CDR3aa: CASTEEGTQYF
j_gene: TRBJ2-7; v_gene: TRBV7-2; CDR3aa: CASSWGSGSYEQYF
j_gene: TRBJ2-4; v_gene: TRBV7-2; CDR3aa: CASSPQDGIAKNIQYF
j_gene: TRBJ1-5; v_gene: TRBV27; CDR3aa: CASRNLGQPQHF
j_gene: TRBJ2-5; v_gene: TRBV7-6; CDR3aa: CASSVGYLAGGQETQYF
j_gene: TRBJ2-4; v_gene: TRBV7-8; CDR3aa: CASSQIQRGAKNIQYF
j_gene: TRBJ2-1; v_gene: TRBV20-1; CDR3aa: CSASGTGSSYNEQFF
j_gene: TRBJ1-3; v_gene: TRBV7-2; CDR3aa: CASSLEWSLSGNTIYF
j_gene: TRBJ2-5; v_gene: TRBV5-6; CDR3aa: CASSTGTGGAETQYF
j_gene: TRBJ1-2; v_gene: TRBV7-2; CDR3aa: CASSLGINYGYTF
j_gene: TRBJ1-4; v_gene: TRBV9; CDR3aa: CASSVDGNPNEKLFF
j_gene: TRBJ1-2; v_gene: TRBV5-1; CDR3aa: CASSLSGTGNYGYTF
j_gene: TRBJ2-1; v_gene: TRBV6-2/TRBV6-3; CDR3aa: CASSYPSGGPSNEQFF
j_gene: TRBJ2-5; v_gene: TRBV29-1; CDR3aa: CSAGQGGETQYF
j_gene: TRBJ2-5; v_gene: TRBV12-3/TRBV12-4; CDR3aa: CASSLGNFQETQYF
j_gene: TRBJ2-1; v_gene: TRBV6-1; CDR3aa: CASSPPGIYNEQFF
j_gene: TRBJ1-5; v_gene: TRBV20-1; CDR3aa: CSARDRQGAGPQHF
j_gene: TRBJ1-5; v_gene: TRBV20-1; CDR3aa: CSASRTGTNNQPQHF
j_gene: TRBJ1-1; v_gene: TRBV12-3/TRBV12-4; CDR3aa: CASYTGGLGNTEAFF
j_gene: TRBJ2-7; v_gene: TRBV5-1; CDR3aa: CASSQDRGSSYEQYF
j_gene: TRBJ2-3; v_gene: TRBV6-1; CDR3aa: CASSEEGGADTQYF
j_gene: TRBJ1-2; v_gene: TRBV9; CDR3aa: CASSVGTGGGYTF
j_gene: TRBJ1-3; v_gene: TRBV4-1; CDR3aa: CASSQLTGNTIYF
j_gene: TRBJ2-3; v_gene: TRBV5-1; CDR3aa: CASSLAGLLTDTQYF
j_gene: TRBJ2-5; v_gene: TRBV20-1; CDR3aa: CSASSWRGETQYF
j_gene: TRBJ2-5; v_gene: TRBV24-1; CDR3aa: CATSEGGGETQYF
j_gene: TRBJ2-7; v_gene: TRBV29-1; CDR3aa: CSTRTVSYEQYF
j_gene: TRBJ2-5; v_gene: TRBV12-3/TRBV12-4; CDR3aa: CASTFHHQETQYF
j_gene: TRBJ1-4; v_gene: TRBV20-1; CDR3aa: CSASPGAATNEKLFF
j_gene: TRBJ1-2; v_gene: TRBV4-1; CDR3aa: CASSQAGTENYGYTF
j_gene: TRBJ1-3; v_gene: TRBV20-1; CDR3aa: CSANRQGAPGNTIYF
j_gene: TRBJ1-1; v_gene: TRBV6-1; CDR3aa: CASSADRGNTEAFF
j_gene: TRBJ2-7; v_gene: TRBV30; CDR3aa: CAWSVRSGIASEQYF
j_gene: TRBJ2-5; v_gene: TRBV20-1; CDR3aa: CSAPITGRQETQYF
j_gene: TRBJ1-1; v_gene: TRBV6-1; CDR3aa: CASIPPRANTEAFF
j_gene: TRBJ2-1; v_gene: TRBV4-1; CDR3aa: CASSQPGLAYNEQFF
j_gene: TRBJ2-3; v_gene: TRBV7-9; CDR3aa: CASGTGGGDTQYF
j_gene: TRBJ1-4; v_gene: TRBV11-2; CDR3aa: CASSFRLDEKLFF
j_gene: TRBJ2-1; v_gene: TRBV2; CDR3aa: CASSRTSPYNEQFF
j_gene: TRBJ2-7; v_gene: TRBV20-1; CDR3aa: CSATDGLGALYEQYF
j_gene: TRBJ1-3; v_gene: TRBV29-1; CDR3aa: CSVSDGTPGNTIYF
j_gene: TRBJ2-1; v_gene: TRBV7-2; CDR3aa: CASSLTGLAGVSYNEQFF
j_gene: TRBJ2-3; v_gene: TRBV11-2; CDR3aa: CASSLDVGRATDTQYF
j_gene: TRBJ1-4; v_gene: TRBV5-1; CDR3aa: CASSFPRGQLFF
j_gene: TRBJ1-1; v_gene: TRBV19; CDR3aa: CASSEKEKLNTEAFF